Following are 27 T cell receptor beta chains from one sample sequenced in a study of T cell responses to AZD1222 COVID-19 vaccine (dated by TCRdb to the early 2020s). Receptor amplification or capture employed the immunoSEQ multiplex PCR assay. Not all clones reach the TCRdb copy of this immuneACCESS table, which keeps in-frame sequences only. Checked studies attribute under half of the gap to unresolved V genes and leave the rest unexplained. The sample has about 180,000 clones on record, 80% to 95% of them singletons. In total, the top ten clones hold 1% of the sample. In the paper's terms, the time point label means: about 28 days (+/-7) after the second vaccine dose. The treatment or condition label of this sample denotes: meningococcal conjugate vaccine given as trial control. Sequences were derived from peripheral blood, sampled 28 days after the second dose of the MenACWY control vaccine. The receptors were gathered from an adult who received the MenACWY meningococcal vaccine as a control.

V gene TRBV4-2 combines with J gene TRBJ2-1; 7 bases are a match to TRBD2. The CDR3 contains 14 residues. The ends lost 4 bases at V and 8 bases at J; junction bases unmatched: 8. Germline CDR1 is LGHNA and CDR2 is YNFKEQ. The CDR3, as DNA: TGTGCCAGCAGCCGCAGACTAGCTATCGATGAGCAGTTCTTC. This gives the protein CASSRRLAIDEQFF.

The chain is built from TRBV19 and TRBJ1-5, with unresolved D. From germline, CDR1 is LNHDA and CDR2 SQIVND (reference sequence). The CDR3 has 15 amino acids. V was cut by 7 bases and J by 0 bases, with 13 bases left in between. Written as DNA, the CDR3 is TGTGCCAGTACTTCTCCGGCAAATAGCAATCAGCCCCAGCATTTT. Residues: CASTSPANSNQPQHF. The entire variable domain, with the rest obtained from reference TRBV19 and TRBJ1-5, is as follows: DGGITQSPKYLFRKEGQNVTLSCEQNLNHDAMYWYRQDPGQGLRLIYYSQIVNDFQKGDIAEGYSVSREKKESFPLTVTSAQKNPTAFYLCASTSPANSNQPQHFGDGTRLSIL.

This chain connects TRBV6-5 to TRBJ2-2, with no clear D. Germline V gene sequence: CDR1 MNHEY, CDR2 SVGAGI. The CDR3 runs 15 residues. The V and J ends lost 0 bases and 0 bases respectively, with 5 bases between them. The DNA for the CDR3 is TGTGCCAGCAGTTACTCCAGGACGAACACCGGGGAGCTGTTTTTT. This translates into CASSYSRTNTGELFF.

The V and J genes are TRBV5-4 and TRBJ2-7, with 10 bases aligning to TRBD1. CDR3 length: 16 residues. After removal of 4 bases from V and 2 bases from J, the junction contained 9 bases not matched to a gene. Germline CDR1 and CDR2: SGHNT and YYREEE (reference sequence). The CDR3 DNA reads TGTGCCAGCAGCGCCCCGGGACAGGGGTTTCCCTACGAGCAGTACTTC. Translation: CASSAPGQGFPYEQYF.

The V call is TRBV7-9, the J call TRBJ2-7; TRBD1 aligns across 8 bases. The CDR3 runs 15 residues. The V gene end was trimmed by 1 base and the J gene end by 5 bases; junction bases not matched to a gene: 7. CDR1 is SEHNR, CDR2 FQNEAQ, per germline (reference sequence). The CDR3 DNA reads TGTGCCAGCAGCTTAGGGTCAGGGGGCAAGAACGAGCAGTACTTC. Protein: CASSLGSGGKNEQYF.

The chain recombines TRBV28 with TRBJ1-5, with a weak D call TRBD1 (6 bases). The length of the CDR3 is 16 residues. Between the trimmed V and J ends, which lost 3 bases and 0 bases, there was a span of 12 bases. Germline CDR1 reads MDHEN; CDR2 reads SYDVKM. The CDR3 nucleotides read TGTGCCAGCAGTTTGGGGGGCTTCTATAGCAATCAGCCCCAGCATTTT. It is translated as CASSLGGFYSNQPQHF. Variable domain in full (rest from reference TRBV28 and TRBJ1-5): DVKVTQSSRYLVKRTGEKVFLECVQDMDHENMFWYRQDPGLGLRLIYFSYDVKMKEKGDIPEGYSVSREKKERFSLILESASTNQTSMYLCASSLGGFYSNQPQHFGDGTRLSIL.

The chain couples TRBV12-3 or TRBV12-4 to TRBJ1-5; no clear D. CDR3 length: 11 residues. V lost 8 bases and J lost 7, with 9 bases in between. CDR3 in amino acids: CASGRPQPQHF. CDR3 coding DNA: TGTGCCAGCGGCCGGCCACAGCCCCAGCATTTT.

The chain uses TRBV6-1 and TRBJ2-7; tentative D call: TRBD2 (5 bases). CDR3 length: 14 amino acids. Germline-derived CDR1 and CDR2 are MNHNS and SASEGT. The germline V and J ends were trimmed by 6 bases and 6 bases, with 18 bases remaining between them. The CDR3 DNA is TGTGCCAGCAGCCTGGGCCTCGGGAAGGGCGAGCAGTACTTC. It yields the protein CASSLGLGKGEQYF.

The chain employs TRBV4-3 and TRBJ2-5; possibly TRBD1 or TRBD2 for D (5 bases each). The V and J ends lost 1 base and 9 bases respectively, with 21 bases between them. The CDR3 has 16 residues. Per germline, CDR1 LGHNA and CDR2 YSLEER. In nucleotides, the CDR3 is TGCGCCAGCAGCCAAGTTGACGGAGTGGGACCAGGGTCCCAGTACTTC. Its translation: CASSQVDGVGPGSQYF.

The chain has TRBV5-1 and TRBJ1-2, with 7 bases matching TRBD1. The CDR3 loop spans 13 amino acids. The germline gives CDR1 SGHRS, CDR2 YFSETQ. V gave up 4 bases and J gave up 4 bases; unmatched junction bases: 4. The CDR3 DNA sequence: TGCGCCAGCAGCCCACCAGGGGGCTATGGCTACACCTTC. It yields the protein CASSPPGGYGYTF.

V and J are TRBV18 and TRBJ1-4; D is perhaps TRBD1 (5 bases). Trimming shortened V by 3 bases and J by 4 bases, and 15 bases separated the two germline ends. The length of the CDR3 is 16 residues. Per germline, CDR1 KGHSH and CDR2 LQKENI. CDR3 amino acids: CASSPTAQRDNEKLFF. CDR3 DNA: TGTGCCAGCTCACCGACAGCTCAGAGGGATAATGAAAAACTGTTTTTT.

The V and J genes are TRBV28 and TRBJ1-2, with D unresolved. CDR1 is MDHEN and CDR2 is SYDVKM in the germline V gene. V gave up 10 bases and J gave up 0 bases, with 15 bases separating them. This CDR3 has 14 amino acids. The CDR3: CAILTPASNYGYTF. As DNA, the CDR3 is TGTGCCATTCTAACCCCCGCCTCTAACTATGGCTACACCTTC.

The V gene is TRBV9, the J gene TRBJ2-1; 9 bases agree with TRBD2. The length of the CDR3 is 14 residues. CDR1 and CDR2 from the germline V gene are SGDLS and YYNGEE. Germline trimming cut 2 bases from V and 10 bases from J; bases unmatched to any gene: 7. The CDR3 bases are TGTGCCAGCAGCGTGGGGACTAGCTGGGGGGAGCAGTTCTTC. Its translation: CASSVGTSWGEQFF.

The J gene is TRBJ2-5, the V gene TRBV11-3, with D possibly matching TRBD2 (6 bases). V was cut by 5 bases and J by 2 bases, with 18 bases left in between. The germline gives CDR1 SGHNT, CDR2 YENEEA. CDR3 length: 16 amino acids. CDR3 sequence reads: CASSPGRTVAQETQYF. CDR3 bases: TGTGCCAGCAGCCCGGGGAGGACGGTCGCGCAAGAGACCCAGTACTTC.

V usage is TRBV27 and J usage is TRBJ1-5; D not certain. CDR3 length equals 13 residues. Germline V gene sequence: CDR1 MNHEY, CDR2 SMNVEV (reference sequence). V shed 6 bases and J shed 12 bases, with 18 bases lying between them. The CDR3 sequence: CASSSDISKLQHF. CDR3 DNA: TGTGCCAGCAGCAGTGACATTTCCAAACTCCAGCATTTT.

The table lists this clone with a count of one. In the same sample, other DNA sequences code for this CDR3. The CDR3 region is CASSRGQANQPQHF. The CDR3 nucleotides are TGTGCCAGCAGTCGGGGACAGGCCAATCAGCCCCAGCATTTT. The V call is TRBV6-5, the J call TRBJ1-5, with TRBD1 matching over 8 bases. The V gene's germline CDR1 is MNHEY and CDR2 SVGAGI. V lost 5 bases to trimming and J lost 3 bases; unmatched junction nucleotides: 3. The CDR3 extends over 14 amino acids.

The chain has TRBV2 and TRBJ1-6, with D maybe TRBD1 (5 bases). V gave up 5 bases and J gave up 10 bases, with 18 bases separating them. This CDR3 is 15 amino acids long. The germline gives CDR1 SNHLY, CDR2 FYNNEI. The CDR3 here is CASSLGLTGESPLHF. The CDR3 DNA reads TGTGCCAGCAGTTTGGGACTGACTGGGGAGTCACCCCTCCACTTT.

The chain employs TRBV3-1 (or the pseudogene TRBV3-2) and TRBJ2-3; 8 bases align to TRBD1. Germline assignment: CDR1 LGHDT and CDR2 YNNKEL (reference sequence). This CDR3 spans 13 amino acids. J lost 6 bases, V lost 8 bases, and 7 bases had no gene match. This chain's CDR3 is CASLGQGPDTQYF. CDR3 nucleotides: TGTGCCAGCTTAGGACAGGGTCCCGATACGCAGTATTTT.

Details on this clone: In the same sample, other DNA sequences code for this CDR3. This chain uses TRBV5-1 with TRBJ1-4, with a tentative D call TRBD1 (5 bases). The V gene's germline CDR1 is SGHRS and CDR2 YFSETQ. CDR3 length: 15 amino acids. Trimming removed 3 bases at V and 3 bases at J, with 12 bases between. CDR3 protein: CASSWGTGSNEKLFF. The CDR3 DNA sequence: TGCGCCAGCAGCTGGGGGACGGGCTCTAATGAAAAACTGTTTTTT. The whole variable domain, filled in from reference TRBV5-1 and TRBJ1-4, reads KAGVTQTPRYLIKTRGQQVTLSCSPISGHRSVSWYQQTPGQGLQFLFEYFSETQRNKGNFPGRFSGRQFSNSRSEMNVSTLELGDSALYLCASSWGTGSNEKLFFGSGTQLSVL.

The chain couples TRBV5-6 to TRBJ2-1; 9 nucleotides match TRBD1. This CDR3 is built from 12 residues. The J segment lost 15 bases and the V segment lost 4 bases, leaving 8 bases of the junction unmatched. Germline V gene sequence: CDR1 SGHDT, CDR2 YYEEEE. This CDR3 is CASSARTGAVFF. In nucleotides, the CDR3 is TGTGCCAGCAGCGCTAGGACAGGGGCTGTGTTCTTC.

The chain has TRBV24-1 and TRBJ1-6; D might be TRBD1 (5 bases). Germline CDR1 KGHDR, CDR2 SFDVKD. The CDR3 length is 14 residues. Trimming shortened V by 4 bases and J by 7 bases, and 10 bases separated the two germline ends. The CDR3 DNA sequence: TGTGCCACCAGTGAGGGACGGAAAAATTCACCCCTCCACTTT. This sequence encodes CATSEGRKNSPLHF.

This rearrangement joins TRBV7-8 to TRBJ1-5, with unresolved D. Germline CDR1 and CDR2: SGHVS and FQNEAQ. V dropped 1 base and J dropped 0 bases, with 7 bases sitting between them. The CDR3 sequence is 15 residues long. DNA for the CDR3: TGTGCCAGCAGCTTAGTGGGCAGTAGCAATCAGCCCCAGCATTTT. It is translated as CASSLVGSSNQPQHF.

The V call is TRBV30, the J call TRBJ1-2; D gene ambiguous. The CDR3 runs 14 residues. The germline V gene has CDR1 GTSNPN and CDR2 SVGIG (reference sequence). V was cut by 0 bases and J by 3 bases, with 11 bases left in between. CDR3 sequence (DNA): TGTGCCTGGAGTGTACCTCTCCGCGACTATGGCTACACCTTC. Translated: CAWSVPLRDYGYTF.

The chain couples TRBV5-5 to TRBJ1-6, with TRBD1 identical over 7 bases. The V gene's germline CDR1 is SGHKS and CDR2 YYEKEE (reference sequence). The CDR3 runs to 15 residues. After removal of 0 bases from V and 7 bases from J, the junction contained 4 bases not matched to a gene. The CDR3 nucleotides are TGTGCCAGCAGCTTGGGACAGGGATGGAATTCACCCCTCCACTTT. As protein: CASSLGQGWNSPLHF.

CDR3 in amino acids: CASSPNARASTDTQYF. CDR3 nucleotides: TGTGCCAGCTCACCAAACGCTAGGGCTAGCACAGATACGCAGTATTTT. V usage is TRBV18 and J usage is TRBJ2-3; the D is unclear. Germline V gene sequence: CDR1 KGHSH, CDR2 LQKENI. This CDR3 contains 16 residues. V gave up 2 bases and J gave up 0 bases, with 12 bases separating them.

This chain uses TRBV2 with TRBJ2-5; no definite D call. CDR3 length equals 15 residues. The ends were cut back, 1 base at V and 2 bases at J, with 11 bases in the middle. From germline, CDR1 is SNHLY and CDR2 FYNNEI. This CDR3 is CASSEGALGQETQYF. CDR3 DNA: TGTGCCAGCAGTGAAGGGGCTTTGGGGCAAGAGACCCAGTACTTC.

This clone occurred once. This chain joins TRBV27 and TRBJ1-5; no clear D gene. Looked up from germline, CDR1 is MNHEY and CDR2 is SMNVEV (reference sequence). The CDR3 is made up of 17 amino acids. Trimming took 2 bases from V and 2 from J, leaving 16 bases between them. CDR3 protein: CASSLRAGEFGNQPQHF. The CDR3 DNA reads TGTGCCAGCAGTTTAAGGGCAGGAGAGTTTGGCAATCAGCCCCAGCATTTT.